What follows are 9 T cell receptor beta chains derived from one specimen sequenced in a study of T-cell reconstitution after alpha-beta-depleted transplantation in children. Unique molecular identifiers were incorporated into the prepared TCRbeta library. TCRdb used MiXCR to reprocess the PCR reads, holding one entry per CDR3 protein. Of 440,000 or so distinct CDR3 sequences listed, about a tenth are singletons. Sample: PBMCs from the stem cell graft donor, taken from the stem cell graft. These receptors came from a human donor who donated a stem cell graft to a child with acute myeloid leukemia.

This clonotype was picked up a small number of times. This chain connects TRBV29-1 to TRBJ1-2; tentative D call: TRBD1 (5 bases). V lost 8 bases, J lost 8 bases, and 18 bases lay in between. Looked up from germline, CDR1 is SQVTM and CDR2 is ANQGSEA. This CDR3 is built from 12 residues. The CDR3 sequence is CSRRDEDGGYTF. The CDR3 nucleotides read TGCAGCAGGAGGGACGAGGATGGAGGCTACACCTTC.

This clonotype appeared a few times. The chain joins TRBV20-1 to TRBJ1-2, with TRBD1 identical over 12 bases. Germline lookup yields CDR1 DFQATT and CDR2 SNEGSKA (reference sequence). Trimming at V came to 2 bases and at J to 8 bases, leaving 6 bases not matched to a gene. The CDR3 is 14 residues long. CDR3 nucleotides: TGCAGTGCTAGACCGGGACAGGGGGCAAAGGGCTACACCTTC. Its translation: CSARPGQGAKGYTF.

There are many counts of this clonotype. The chain carries TRBV7-8 and TRBJ1-2, with D possibly matching TRBD1 (5 bases). The germline V gene encodes CDR1 SGHVS and CDR2 FQNEAQ. Trimming removed 6 bases at V and 8 bases at J, with 16 bases between. The CDR3 runs 13 residues. CDR3 in DNA: TGTGCCAGCAGTTCCCAAGGGACGTCGGGCTACACCTTC. Amino acid sequence: CASSSQGTSGYTF. Together with reference TRBV7-8 and TRBJ1-2, the CDR3 gives the full variable domain: GAGVSQSPRYKVAKRGQDVALRCDPISGHVSLFWYQQALGQGPEFLTYFQNEAQLDKSGLPSDRFFAERPEGSVSTLKIQRTQQEDSAVYLCASSSQGTSGYTFGSGTRLTVV.

The chain carries TRBV4-1 and TRBJ2-5, with D unclear. This CDR3 has 14 residues. Germline CDR1 reads MGHRA; CDR2 reads YSYEKL. The V and J ends lost 0 bases and 1 base respectively, with 6 bases between them. The chain's CDR3 is CASSQEALQETQYF. CDR3 sequence (DNA): TGCGCCAGCAGCCAAGAAGCCCTCCAAGAGACCCAGTACTTC.

This clonotype appeared a single time. This chain links TRBV6-9 with TRBJ1-3; TRBD1 matches at 7 bases. This CDR3 is 21 amino acids long. Per germline, CDR1 MNHGY and CDR2 SVAAGI. V trimming: 1 base; J trimming: 0 bases; junction bases outside the gene matches: 18. The CDR3 is CASSYLVGQDPRRASGNTIYF. The CDR3 coding sequence is TGTGCCAGCAGTTATTTGGTCGGACAGGACCCACGAAGGGCCTCTGGAAACACCATATATTTT.

This clonotype was observed a handful of times. This rearrangement joins TRBV7-8 to TRBJ2-7; 7 bases line up with TRBD2. The CDR3 is made up of 13 amino acids. V lost 5 bases, J lost 6 bases, and 7 bases stayed unmatched. Germline CDR1 is SGHVS and CDR2 is FQNEAQ. DNA of the CDR3: TGTGCCAGCAGCCAAGGACTAGGCGGCGAGCAGTACGTC. Translated: CASSQGLGGEQYV.

This clonotype was seen only a few times. CDR3: CASSATGQAANEKLFF. As DNA, the CDR3 is TGTGCCAGCAGCGCCACCGGACAGGCTGCTAATGAAAAACTGTTTTTT. The chain uses TRBV9 and TRBJ1-4; 7 bases are shared with TRBD1. The trim removed 3 bases at V and 3 bases at J, leaving 8 bases unmatched. Germline CDR1 SGDLS, CDR2 YYNGEE. The length of the CDR3 is 16 residues.

This clonotype was picked up a small number of times. The gene calls are TRBV29-1 and TRBJ2-2, with 8 nucleotides matching TRBD1. Trimming cost V 3 bases and J 5 bases; bases outside gene matches: 11. The CDR3 has 16 amino acids. Germline CDR1 is SQVTM and CDR2 is ANQGSEA. CDR3 nucleotides: TGCAGCGTTGACGGGTTTGGACAGGGAAAAACCGGGGAGCTGTTTTTT. Translation: CSVDGFGQGKTGELFF.

This clonotype turned up a few times. The rearrangement uses TRBV7-3 and TRBJ2-2, with D tentatively TRBD2 (5 bases). Germline CDR1 and CDR2: SGHTA and FQGTGA. The V end was cut by 1 base, the J end by 0 bases, with 12 bases between. This CDR3 is 17 amino acids long. CDR3 residues: CASSLRLATANTGELFF. The CDR3 nucleotides are TGTGCCAGCAGCTTAAGATTAGCGACTGCGAACACCGGGGAGCTGTTTTTT.